These T cell receptor beta chains were read from a single sample in a study of blood T cells in healthy people across ages. TCRdb reprocessed the 5' RACE reads via MiXCR and lists one record per CDR3 protein. The data hold about 840,000 distinct CDR3 sequences, with 25% to 35% observed a single time. The same sample was also used in a study of T cells of mothers and their children.

The sample taken for sequencing was blood. These receptors came from a woman between 35 and 50 years old in good health. Each CDR3 is given with its conserved first and last residue. The D gene is left open where the match is weak. Some rows have no size entry. The others give once, few or many, or a class for an expanded clone.

v_gene	d_gene	len	abundance	j_gene	CDR3nt	CDR3aa
TRBV5-1	NA	14	NA	TRBJ1-1	TGCGCCAGCAGCTCCTCGGGGGCAGAGGGTGAAGCTTTCTTT	CASSSSGAEGEAFF
TRBV20-1	NA	12	NA	TRBJ2-5	TGCAGGGCTAGTGACGGACCGGAGACCCAGTACTTC	CRASDGPETQYF
TRBV27	NA	12	many	TRBJ2-1	TGTGCCAGCAGTTGGTCTCCCAATGAGCAGTTCTTC	CASSWSPNEQFF
TRBV28	NA	13	NA	TRBJ2-5	TGTGCCAGCAGTTTGTCTAGCAGGGAGACCCAGTACTTC	CASSLSSRETQYF
TRBV20-1	NA	16	few	TRBJ2-3	TGCAGTGCCAAGCCTCGCCCTAGCACCTCCACAGATACGCAGTATTTT	CSAKPRPSTSTDTQYF
TRBV20-1	NA	14	NA	TRBJ1-2	TGCAGTGTTGAGAGAGGGTGGCAGGTCAATGGCTACACCTTC	CSVERGWQVNGYTF
TRBV29-1	NA	13	many	TRBJ2-7	TGCAGCGTTGGGACCTCAAGAGCCTACGAGCAGTACTTC	CSVGTSRAYEQYF
TRBV7-2	NA	15	many	TRBJ2-7	TGTGCCAGCATCCTTAAGGGGGGCAGCTCCTACGAGCAGTACTTC	CASILKGGSSYEQYF
TRBV20-1	TRBD1	17	many	TRBJ1-6	TGCAGTGCTAGAGAAGGGACAGGGGGTTCCTATAATTCACCCCTCCACTTT	CSAREGTGGSYNSPLHF
TRBV9	NA	15	NA	TRBJ2-5	TGTGCCAGCTCCCGGGGAGGACTGCCTCAAGAGACCCAGTACTTC	CASSRGGLPQETQYF
TRBV7-9	NA	17	NA	TRBJ1-4	TGTGCCAGCAGCTTAAACCTCAAGGGGTCAACTAATGAAAAACTGTTTTTT	CASSLNLKGSTNEKLFF
TRBV7-2	NA	14	NA	TRBJ2-1	TGTGCCAGCAGCCTACTCTCGGGGAGCCATGAGCAGTTCTTC	CASSLLSGSHEQFF
TRBV20-1	TRBD1	12	many	TRBJ2-7	TGCAGTGCTAGTCGGACAGGGGTCGAGCAGTACTTC	CSASRTGVEQYF
TRBV12-3/TRBV12-4	NA	14	many	TRBJ2-5	TGTGCCAGCACCCTCGGGCTCGCAACAGAGACCCAGTACTTC	CASTLGLATETQYF
TRBV5-1	NA	14	many	TRBJ2-7	TGCGCCAGCAGCTTGGCGATCTCCCCTTACGAGCAGTACTTC	CASSLAISPYEQYF
TRBV5-1	TRBD1	15	NA	TRBJ2-7	TGCGCCAGCAGCGCCGGGGACAGGGTTTCTTACGAGCAGTACTTC	CASSAGDRVSYEQYF
TRBV4-3	NA	11	NA	TRBJ2-7	TGCGCCAGCAGCCCCCCTGTCGAGCAGTACTTC	CASSPPVEQYF
TRBV6-5	NA	15	few	TRBJ2-1	TGTGCCAGCAGTTACCAACCAGTGGGGGTAGATGAGCAGTTCTTC	CASSYQPVGVDEQFF
TRBV4-1	TRBD1	15	NA	TRBJ2-3	TGCGCCAGCAGCCAAGGGGGACAGGACTTCCCTAGGCAGTATTTT	CASSQGGQDFPRQYF
TRBV21-1	NA	18	NA	TRBJ2-7	TGTGCCAGCAGCATAGAAAGGGGGGGGGACAGATGCCCCTTCGAGCAGTACTTC	CASSIERGGDRCPFEQYF
TRBV5-1	TRBD1	15	few	TRBJ2-5	TGCGCCAGCAGCTCGACAGGGGCGTACCAAGAGACCCAGTACTTC	CASSSTGAYQETQYF
TRBV27	NA	15	many	TRBJ2-7	TGTGCCAGCAGCCCCTACCAGGGGGCGGGGGACGAGCAGTACTTC	CASSPYQGAGDEQYF
TRBV4-2	TRBD1	16	few	TRBJ1-5	TGTGCCAGCAGCCAAGATTGGGACAGTGCCACTAGGCCCCAGCATTTT	CASSQDWDSATRPQHF
TRBV7-2	TRBD2	15	NA	TRBJ2-3	TGTGCCAGCAGCTCAACGGGACTAGCCACAGATACGCAGTATTTT	CASSSTGLATDTQYF
TRBV24-1	TRBD1	17	many	TRBJ2-7	TGTGCCACCAGTGGCGGCGGGACAGGGGCCAATTCCTACGAGCAGTACTTC	CATSGGGTGANSYEQYF
TRBV5-1	NA	14	few	TRBJ2-7	TGCGCCAGCAGCTTGGTCCAGGGAGGCGACGAGCAGTACTTC	CASSLVQGGDEQYF
TRBV14	NA	14	few	TRBJ1-4	TGTGCCAGCAGCCAATTTCCCCGTCAAGAAAAACTGTTTTTT	CASSQFPRQEKLFF
TRBV27	NA	14	few	TRBJ1-5	TGTGCCAGCAGAAGACAGGAGGGCAATCAGCCCCAGCATTTT	CASRRQEGNQPQHF
TRBV28	TRBD2	16	once	TRBJ2-5	TGTGCCACCTCACTAGCGGGGGGGGGCTCGGGAGAGACCCAGTACTTC	CATSLAGGGSGETQYF
TRBV18	NA	13	once	TRBJ2-1	TGTGCCAGCTCACCAAGAATAGGCAATGAGCAGTTCTTC	CASSPRIGNEQFF
TRBV10-3	NA	13	many	TRBJ2-6	TGTGCCATCAGGGAGCCTGGGGCCAACGTCCTGACTTTC	CAIREPGANVLTF
TRBV10-3	TRBD1	14	many	TRBJ2-7	TGTGCCATCAGCCCCGGGACAGGGCTACACGAGCAGTACTTC	CAISPGTGLHEQYF
TRBV6-1	TRBD1	16	NA	TRBJ1-5	TGTGCCAGCAGTGACGGGACAGGGGCTCGGAATCAGCCCCAGCATTTT	CASSDGTGARNQPQHF
TRBV4-1	TRBD2	16	NA	TRBJ2-4	TGCGCCAGCAGCCAGGTTGGCGGGGGGCCCAAAAACATTCAGTACTTC	CASSQVGGGPKNIQYF
TRBV5-1	TRBD2	17	NA	TRBJ2-1	TGCGCCAGCAGCTATACTAGCGGGGGGGCAGACTACAATGAGCAGTTCTTC	CASSYTSGGADYNEQFF
TRBV5-5	TRBD2	13	few	TRBJ2-7	TGTGCCAGCAGCTTCGGGAGGGCGGACGAGCAGTACTTC	CASSFGRADEQYF
TRBV12-3/TRBV12-4	NA	13	NA	TRBJ2-1	TGTGCCAGCAGTTTGGGCGGGGCCCACGAGCAGTTCTTC	CASSLGGAHEQFF
TRBV20-1	NA	13	NA	TRBJ1-1	TGCAGTGCTAGACCGGACAGAACATCTGAAGCTTTCTTT	CSARPDRTSEAFF
TRBV4-1	NA	12	NA	TRBJ2-2	TGCGCCAGCGAAGCGTACACCGGGGAGCTGTTTTTT	CASEAYTGELFF
TRBV7-9	TRBD1	15	NA	TRBJ1-2	TGTGCCAGCAGCTCGGGACAGTTCAACGCCTATGGCTACACCTTC	CASSSGQFNAYGYTF
TRBV6-6	NA	15	NA	TRBJ2-2	TGTGCCAGCAGTTCCCACAGAACAAACACCGGGGAGCTGTTTTTT	CASSSHRTNTGELFF
TRBV6-6	TRBD1	13	NA	TRBJ1-2	TGTGCCAGCAGTTACGAGACAGGGCTTGGCTACACCTTC	CASSYETGLGYTF
TRBV20-1	TRBD2	17	NA	TRBJ2-3	TGCAGTGCTAGAGAGCCCACTCTTAGCGGGGCCACAGATGCGCAGTATTTT	CSAREPTLSGATDAQYF
TRBV9	TRBD1	15	NA	TRBJ2-5	TGTGCCAGCAGCGCCCGGACAGGGCAGGGTGAGACCCAGTACTTC	CASSARTGQGETQYF
TRBV29-1	NA	15	NA	TRBJ2-5	TGCAGCGTTGAAGGGACCCGAGACAGCCGTCGGACCCAGTACTTC	CSVEGTRDSRRTQYF
TRBV5-1	TRBD1	16	NA	TRBJ1-1	TGCGCCAGCAGCCCCGGACAGGGGAGGAAGAACACTGAAGCTTTCTTT	CASSPGQGRKNTEAFF
TRBV14	NA	13	NA	TRBJ1-1	TGTGCCAGCAGCCAAGATCGGGCCAGTCGGGCTTTCTTT	CASSQDRASRAFF
TRBV5-1	TRBD2	15	NA	TRBJ2-1	TGCGCCAGCAGCTTGGGCGCGGGAGCGATTCGTGAGCAGTTCTTC	CASSLGAGAIREQFF
TRBV6-5	NA	13	NA	TRBJ2-7	TGTGCCAACAGCCGCTTCGGGAGCTACGAGCAGTACTTC	CANSRFGSYEQYF
TRBV29-1	NA	14	NA	TRBJ2-7	TGCAGCGCCAGAACGGGTGGAAGCTCCTACGAGCAGTACTTC	CSARTGGSSYEQYF
TRBV28	TRBD1	13	NA	TRBJ1-2	TGTGCCAGCAAGCGACAGGGGGGAGATGGCTACACCTTC	CASKRQGGDGYTF
TRBV7-3	NA	15	NA	TRBJ1-2	TGTGCCAGCAGCCCCCTGGGGATTGGCGACTATGGCTACACCTTC	CASSPLGIGDYGYTF
TRBV5-6	NA	13	many	TRBJ1-2	TGTGCCAGCAGCGCGATACAGGGCTATGGCTACACCTTC	CASSAIQGYGYTF
TRBV7-2	NA	14	many	TRBJ2-3	TGTGCCAGCAGCTTAACCCTAGCGCCTAATACGCAGTATTTT	CASSLTLAPNTQYF
TRBV7-9	TRBD1	16	NA	TRBJ1-1	TGTGCCAGCAGCCCCGCCCTGGGACAGGCCCTTCATGGGGCTTTCTTT	CASSPALGQALHGAFF